This T cell receptor (beta chain) came from a study of T cell responses to AZD1222 COVID-19 vaccine. Study findings and constraints: Repertoires were collected only later (after the peak T cell response had occurred). Just six AZD1222 recipients were seropositive at baseline. Mapped onto spike, vaccine-associated CD4 TCRs spanned it and were dominant at 160-218 and 743-854.

As for this clone: The antigen remains undetermined.

Assay used: immunoSEQ multiplex PCR; TCRdb lists only in-frame clones, some missing. The repertoire includes 130,000 or so clones, 75% to 95% of them detected once, and 3.5% to 4.5% sits in the top ten. Germline V CDR1 and CDR2: LGHNA, YNFKEQ. The CDR3 length is 15 residues. The V gene lost 0 bases and the J gene lost 3 bases, with 11 bases spanning the gap. The rearrangement uses TRBV4-2 and TRBJ1-2, with D hard to call. This receptor was obtained from an adult who received the MenACWY meningococcal vaccine as a control. This material consisted of peripheral blood, taken 28 days after the second dose of the MenACWY control vaccine. CDR3 loop: CASSQDRIGHYGYTF. Here the CDR3 DNA reads TGTGCCAGCAGCCAAGATCGTATCGGGCACTATGGCTACACCTTC.